This T cell receptor (beta chain) appears in the sequencing data of a study of blood T cell repertoires in COVID-19. CDR3 size: 15 residues. In germline, CDR1 is MDHEN, CDR2 SYDVKM. The V and J ends lost 4 bases and 2 bases respectively, with 12 bases between them. Original processing methods: Amplified reference gene primers provided the basis for estimating nucleated cell counts. Produced via immunoSEQ multiplex PCR; TCRdb's table is partial and in-frame only. V and J calls and clone size follow that table, whereas D and trimming were derived from the DNA. The sample lists some 220,000 clones, 84% occurring once.

The sample comprised peripheral blood. The chain joins TRBV28 to TRBJ1-3; TRBD1 might be the D (6 bases). The clonotype originates from a man aged 45-65 years with active or convalescent COVID-19. CDR3 amino acids: CASSSETGPGNTIYF. The DNA for the CDR3 is TGTGCCAGCAGTTCCGAAACAGGGCCTGGAAACACCATATATTTT.